This is a list of T cell receptor beta chains from one sample in a study of blood T cell repertoires in COVID-19. Only in-frame clones appear in the TCRdb table, and some are missing; sequencing was by immunoSEQ multiplex PCR. The repertoire holds more than 45,000 clones, with approximately 87% as singletons. Sequenced input: peripheral blood. The receptors originated from a woman aged 55-69 years with COVID-19, enrolled during active disease. Each CDR3 is given with its conserved first and last residue. A D gene is named only where the DNA matches it firmly. For some rows the clone size is stated as once, few or many, or as a class when expanded; others skip it.

J,V,D,size,CDR3,DNA
TRBJ2-2,TRBV7-3,.,.,CASSLTQGRRGAVF,TGTGCCAGCAGCTTAACACAGGGACGCCGGGGAGCTGTTTTT
TRBJ2-1,TRBV28,TRBD1,.,CASIQGARVNEQFF,TGTGCCAGCATCCAGGGGGCGCGAGTTAATGAGCAGTTCTTC
TRBJ2-1,TRBV6-4,TRBD2,few,CASSAIAGAPSNEQFF,TGTGCCAGCAGCGCAATAGCGGGAGCGCCCTCCAATGAGCAGTTCTTC
TRBJ2-7,TRBV7-3,.,.,CASSLAGSSYEQYF,TGTGCCAGCAGCTTAGCGGGGAGCTCCTACGAGCAGTACTTC
TRBJ1-1,TRBV9,.,.,CASTTDGTEAFF,TGTGCCAGCACCACAGACGGCACTGAAGCTTTCTTT
TRBJ1-3,TRBV3-1/TRBV3-2,TRBD1,once,CASSRSPGQERNTIYF,TGTGCCAGCAGCCGTTCACCGGGACAGGAAAGAAACACCATATATTTT
TRBJ2-1,TRBV11-2,TRBD2,.,CASSSGLAGRNEQFF,TGTGCCAGCAGCTCGGGACTAGCGGGTCGCAATGAGCAGTTCTTC
TRBJ2-1,TRBV19,TRBD2,once,CASSIGTVGLANNEQFF,TGTGCCAGTAGTATCGGGACAGTGGGACTAGCGAACAATGAGCAGTTCTTC
TRBJ1-2,TRBV9,.,.,CASSANSQAYGYTF,TGTGCCAGCAGCGCCAACAGCCAGGCCTATGGCTACACCTTC
TRBJ2-5,TRBV28,TRBD1,once,CASSLGTGQETQYF,TGTGCCAGCAGTTTGGGGACAGGGCAAGAGACCCAGTACTTC